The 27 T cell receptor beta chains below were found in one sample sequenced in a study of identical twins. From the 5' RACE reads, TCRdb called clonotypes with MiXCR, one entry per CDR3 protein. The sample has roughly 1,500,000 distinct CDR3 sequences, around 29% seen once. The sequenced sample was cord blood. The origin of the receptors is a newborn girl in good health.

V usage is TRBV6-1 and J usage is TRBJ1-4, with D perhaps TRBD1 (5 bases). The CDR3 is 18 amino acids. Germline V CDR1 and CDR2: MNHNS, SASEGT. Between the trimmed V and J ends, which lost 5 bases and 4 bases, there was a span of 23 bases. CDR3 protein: CASSLRARGRGYNEKLFF. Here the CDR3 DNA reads TGTGCCAGCAGTCTTAGGGCCCGAGGACGGGGCTATAATGAAAAACTGTTTTTT.

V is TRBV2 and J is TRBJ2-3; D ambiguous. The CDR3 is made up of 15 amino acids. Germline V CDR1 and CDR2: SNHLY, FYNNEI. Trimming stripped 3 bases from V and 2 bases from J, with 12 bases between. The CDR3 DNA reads TGTGCCAGCAGTGATCGAGTCCCCTTCACAGATACGCAGTATTTT. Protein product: CASSDRVPFTDTQYF.

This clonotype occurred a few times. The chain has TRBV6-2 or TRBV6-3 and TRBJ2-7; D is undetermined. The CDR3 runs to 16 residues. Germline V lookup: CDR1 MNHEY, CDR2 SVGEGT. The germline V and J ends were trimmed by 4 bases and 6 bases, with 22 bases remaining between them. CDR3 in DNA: TGTGCCAGCAGTTCCCCCGCGGACCATCCTGCCAGCGAGCAGTACTTC. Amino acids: CASSSPADHPASEQYF.

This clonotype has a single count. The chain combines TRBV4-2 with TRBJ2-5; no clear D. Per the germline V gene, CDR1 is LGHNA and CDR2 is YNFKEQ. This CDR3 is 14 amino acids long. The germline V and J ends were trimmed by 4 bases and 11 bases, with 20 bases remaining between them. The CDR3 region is CASSPPTARAEQYF. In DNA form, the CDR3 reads TGTGCCAGCAGCCCCCCGACCGCTCGGGCTGAGCAGTACTTC.

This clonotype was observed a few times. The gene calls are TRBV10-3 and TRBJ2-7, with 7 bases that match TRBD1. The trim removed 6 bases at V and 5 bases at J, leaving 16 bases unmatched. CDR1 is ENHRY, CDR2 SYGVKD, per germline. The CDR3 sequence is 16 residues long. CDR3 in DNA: TGTGCCATCAGCCGATTAAATTGGGACAGTAAGGACGAGCAGTACTTC. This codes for CAISRLNWDSKDEQYF.

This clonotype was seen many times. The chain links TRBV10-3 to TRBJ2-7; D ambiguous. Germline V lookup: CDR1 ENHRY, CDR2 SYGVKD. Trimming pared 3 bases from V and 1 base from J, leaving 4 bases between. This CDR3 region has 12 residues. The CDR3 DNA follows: TGTGCCATCAGTGATCCTTCCTACGAGCAGTACTTC. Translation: CAISDPSYEQYF.

CDR3 protein: CASSQRFAGTSGHNEQFF. CDR3 bases: TGCGCCAGCAGCCAAAGGTTTGCCGGGACTAGCGGTCACAATGAGCAGTTCTTC. The J gene is TRBJ2-1, the V gene TRBV4-1; 11 bases line up with TRBD2. From germline, CDR1 is MGHRA and CDR2 YSYEKL. The trim removed 2 bases at V and 5 bases at J, leaving 11 bases unmatched. This CDR3 is built from 18 residues.

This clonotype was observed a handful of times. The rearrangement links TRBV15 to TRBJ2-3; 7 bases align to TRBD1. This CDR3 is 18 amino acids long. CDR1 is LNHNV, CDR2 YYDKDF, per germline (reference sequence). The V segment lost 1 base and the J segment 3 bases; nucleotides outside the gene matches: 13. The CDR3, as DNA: TGTGCCACCAGCAGAGGACCTAAACTTGGACAGGAAACAGATACGCAGTATTTT. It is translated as CATSRGPKLGQETDTQYF.

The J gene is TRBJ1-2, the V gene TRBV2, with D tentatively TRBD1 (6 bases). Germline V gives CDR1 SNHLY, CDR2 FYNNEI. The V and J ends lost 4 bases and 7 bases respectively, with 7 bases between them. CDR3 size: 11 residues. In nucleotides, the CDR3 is TGTGCCAGCAGTGGGGGGCTTGGCTACACCTTC. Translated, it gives CASSGGLGYTF.

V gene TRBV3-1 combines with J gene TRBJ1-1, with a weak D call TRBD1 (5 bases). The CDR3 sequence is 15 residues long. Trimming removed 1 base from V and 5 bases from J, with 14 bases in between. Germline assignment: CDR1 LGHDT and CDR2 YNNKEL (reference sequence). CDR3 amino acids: CASSQVGREGTEAFF. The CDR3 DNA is TGTGCCAGCAGCCAAGTTGGCAGGGAGGGAACTGAAGCTTTCTTT.

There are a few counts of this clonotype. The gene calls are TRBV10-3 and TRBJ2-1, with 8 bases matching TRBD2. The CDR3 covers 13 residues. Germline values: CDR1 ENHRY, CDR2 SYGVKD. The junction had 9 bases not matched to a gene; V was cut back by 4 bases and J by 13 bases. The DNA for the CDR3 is TGTGCCATCAGTGGGCCCCAGCGGGAGCAACAGTTCTTC. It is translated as CAISGPQREQQFF.

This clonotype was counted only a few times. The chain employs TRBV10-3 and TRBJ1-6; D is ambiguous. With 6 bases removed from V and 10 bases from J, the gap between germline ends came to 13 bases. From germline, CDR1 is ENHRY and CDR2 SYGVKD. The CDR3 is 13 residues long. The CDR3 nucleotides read TGTGCCATCAGCCATCCCGGCGGCTCACCCCTCCACTTT. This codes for CAISHPGGSPLHF.

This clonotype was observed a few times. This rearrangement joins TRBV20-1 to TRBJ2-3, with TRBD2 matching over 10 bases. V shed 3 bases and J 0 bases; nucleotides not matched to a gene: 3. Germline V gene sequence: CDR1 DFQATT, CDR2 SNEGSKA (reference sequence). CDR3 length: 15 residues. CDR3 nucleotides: TGCAGTGCTAGGGAAGCGGGGGGGAGCACAGATACGCAGTATTTT. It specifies CSAREAGGSTDTQYF.

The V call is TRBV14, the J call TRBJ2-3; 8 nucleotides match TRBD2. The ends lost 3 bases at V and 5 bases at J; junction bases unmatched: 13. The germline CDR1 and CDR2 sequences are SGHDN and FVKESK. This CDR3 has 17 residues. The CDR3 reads CASSQVAGGVVGDTQYF. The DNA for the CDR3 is TGTGCCAGCAGCCAGGTTGCGGGAGGAGTGGTAGGAGATACGCAGTATTTT.

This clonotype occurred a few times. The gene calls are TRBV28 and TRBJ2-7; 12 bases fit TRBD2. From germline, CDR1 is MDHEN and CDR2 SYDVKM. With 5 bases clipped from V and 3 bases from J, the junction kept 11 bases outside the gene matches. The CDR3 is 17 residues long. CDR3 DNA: TGTGCCAGCAGTCCACGGACTAGCGGGAAAAAATACTACGAGCAGTACTTC. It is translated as CASSPRTSGKKYYEQYF.

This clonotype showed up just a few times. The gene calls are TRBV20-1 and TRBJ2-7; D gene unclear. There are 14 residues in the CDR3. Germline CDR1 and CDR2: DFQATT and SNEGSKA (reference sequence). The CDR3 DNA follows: TGCAGCGCAGGCGTGGCTTTCCCTCCCTACGAGCAGTACTTC. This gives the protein CSAGVAFPPYEQYF.

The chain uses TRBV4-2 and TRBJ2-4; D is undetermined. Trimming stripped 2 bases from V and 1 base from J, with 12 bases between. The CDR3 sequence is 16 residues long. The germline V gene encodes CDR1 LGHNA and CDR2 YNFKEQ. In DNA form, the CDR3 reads TGTGCCAGCAGCCAATCGGTGGGCCCCGCCAAAAACATTCAGTACTTC. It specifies CASSQSVGPAKNIQYF.

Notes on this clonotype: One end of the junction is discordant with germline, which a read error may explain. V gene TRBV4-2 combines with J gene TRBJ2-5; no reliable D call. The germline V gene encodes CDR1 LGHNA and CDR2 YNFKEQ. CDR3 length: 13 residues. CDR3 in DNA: TGTGCCAGCAGCCAAGACAGAGGAGAGGCCCAGTACTTC. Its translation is CASSQDRGEAQYF.

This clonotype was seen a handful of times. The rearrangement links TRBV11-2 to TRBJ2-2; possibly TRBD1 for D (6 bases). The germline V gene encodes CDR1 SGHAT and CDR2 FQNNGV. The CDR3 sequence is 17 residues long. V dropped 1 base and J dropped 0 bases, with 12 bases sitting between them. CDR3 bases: TGTGCCAGCAGCTTAGTGGGGGCAATCCCGAACACCGGGGAGCTGTTTTTT. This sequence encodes CASSLVGAIPNTGELFF.

Written as DNA, the CDR3 is TGCAGTGCTAGAGATCGCCACTTT. Translated: CSARDRHF. The chain combines TRBV20-1 with TRBJ1-6; no reliable D call. The germline V gene encodes CDR1 DFQATT and CDR2 SNEGSKA (reference sequence). The CDR3 runs to 8 residues. Trimming shortened V by 0 bases and J by 18 bases, and 3 bases separated the two germline ends.

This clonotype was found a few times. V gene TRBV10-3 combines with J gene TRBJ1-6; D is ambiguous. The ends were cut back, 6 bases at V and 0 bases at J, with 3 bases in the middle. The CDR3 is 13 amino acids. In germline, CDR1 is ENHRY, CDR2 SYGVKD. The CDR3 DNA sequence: TGTGCCATCAGGGACTCCTATAATTCACCCCTCCACTTT. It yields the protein CAIRDSYNSPLHF.

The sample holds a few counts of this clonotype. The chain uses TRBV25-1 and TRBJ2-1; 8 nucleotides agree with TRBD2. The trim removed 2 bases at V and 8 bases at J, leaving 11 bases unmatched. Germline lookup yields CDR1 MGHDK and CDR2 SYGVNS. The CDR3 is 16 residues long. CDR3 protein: CASSEPRSGVGDEQFF. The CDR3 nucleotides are TGTGCCAGCAGTGAACCGCGTAGCGGGGTCGGAGATGAGCAGTTCTTC.

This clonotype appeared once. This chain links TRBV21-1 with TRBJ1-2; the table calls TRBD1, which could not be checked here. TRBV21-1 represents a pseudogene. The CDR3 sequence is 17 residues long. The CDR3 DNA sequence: TGTGCCAGCAGCGAATTAACCGGGACAGGGAGTAACTATGGCTACACCTTC. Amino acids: CASSELTGTGSNYGYTF.

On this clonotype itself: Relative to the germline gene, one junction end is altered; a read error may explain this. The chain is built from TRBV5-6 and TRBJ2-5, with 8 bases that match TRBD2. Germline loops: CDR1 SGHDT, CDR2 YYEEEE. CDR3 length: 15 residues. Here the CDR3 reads CASNLVTGGQETQYF. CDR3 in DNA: TGTGCCAGCAACTTGGTTACGGGAGGGCAAGAGACCCAGTACTTC.

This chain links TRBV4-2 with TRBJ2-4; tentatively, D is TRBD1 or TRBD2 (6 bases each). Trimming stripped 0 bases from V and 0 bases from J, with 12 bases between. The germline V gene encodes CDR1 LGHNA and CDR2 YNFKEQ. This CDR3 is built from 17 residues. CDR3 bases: TGTGCCAGCAGCCAAGATAGAGGGGGGATAGCCAAAAACATTCAGTACTTC. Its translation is CASSQDRGGIAKNIQYF.

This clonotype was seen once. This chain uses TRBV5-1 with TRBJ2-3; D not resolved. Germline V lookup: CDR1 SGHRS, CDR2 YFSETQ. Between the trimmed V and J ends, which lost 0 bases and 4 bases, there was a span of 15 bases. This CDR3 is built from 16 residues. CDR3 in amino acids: CASSLVVSGDADTQYF. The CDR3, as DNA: TGCGCCAGCAGCTTGGTCGTATCAGGAGACGCAGATACGCAGTATTTT.

The CDR3 DNA follows: TGTGCCAGCAGTCTAAATGCGGGACAGGGTGGAAGTGAGCAGTTCTTC. It codes for CASSLNAGQGGSEQFF. The chain is built from TRBV25-1 and TRBJ2-1; TRBD1 agrees at 9 bases. Trimming removed 5 bases from V and 9 bases from J; junction bases left unmatched: 14. Germline CDR1 MGHDK, CDR2 SYGVNS. This CDR3 contains 16 residues.